This is a list of T cell receptor beta chains from one sample in a study of T cell responses to AZD1222 COVID-19 vaccine. Assay: immunoSEQ multiplex PCR; the TCRdb copy retains only in-frame clones and omits some. The sample lists 75,000 to 100,000 clones; about 88% were seen once. The source was peripheral blood, collected on day 0 of AZD1222 vaccination. These receptors came from an adult in good health. CDR3s include the opening cysteine and the closing phenylalanine or tryptophan. A D gene is named only where the DNA matches it firmly. For some rows the clone size is stated as once, few or many, or as a class when expanded; others skip it.

d_call | clone_size | j_call | v_call | cdr3_aa | cdr3_nt
. | . | TRBJ2-7 | TRBV15 | CATSREPGPYEQYF | TGTGCCACCAGCAGAGAGCCAGGGCCGTACGAGCAGTACTTC
TRBD2 | . | TRBJ2-1 | TRBV15 | CATIPGLSSYNEQFF | TGTGCCACCATACCGGGACTAAGCTCCTACAATGAGCAGTTCTTC
. | . | TRBJ2-1 | TRBV6-5 | CASSYSAGAVGEQFF | TGTGCCAGCAGCTACTCTGCGGGCGCAGTGGGTGAGCAGTTCTTC
. | . | TRBJ2-1 | TRBV4-3 | CASSPGGAFYNEQFF | TGCGCCAGCAGCCCCGGAGGGGCTTTCTACAATGAGCAGTTCTTC
. | . | TRBJ1-4 | TRBV5-1 | CASSLEGRGNKLFF | TGCGCCAGCAGCTTAGAGGGTCGGGGTAACAAACTGTTTTTT
TRBD1 | . | TRBJ2-7 | TRBV28 | CASSLPTTGKGEQYF | TGTGCCAGCAGTTTACCCACGACAGGGAAGGGCGAGCAGTACTTC
. | . | TRBJ2-7 | TRBV5-4 | CASSLEMGDDEQYF | TGTGCCAGCAGCTTGGAGATGGGGGACGACGAGCAGTACTTC
. | . | TRBJ2-7 | TRBV5-1 | CASSLGFPDSYISYEQYF | TGCGCCAGCAGCTTGGGATTCCCGGACAGCTACATCTCCTACGAGCAGTACTTC
. | . | TRBJ1-3 | TRBV18 | CASSPMFGSGNTIYF | TGTGCCAGCTCACCAATGTTTGGATCTGGAAACACCATATATTTT
TRBD2 | . | TRBJ2-2 | TRBV5-4 | CASSLVAGGNTGELFF | TGTGCCAGCAGCTTGGTAGCGGGGGGGAACACCGGGGAGCTGTTTTTT
. | . | TRBJ2-5 | TRBV5-1 | CASSLGQHQETQYF | TGCGCCAGCAGCTTGGGGCAGCACCAAGAGACCCAGTACTTC
. | . | TRBJ1-5 | TRBV18 | CASSRGGSNQPQHF | TGTGCCAGCTCTCGGGGCGGAAGCAATCAGCCCCAGCATTTT
TRBD2 | . | TRBJ2-3 | TRBV7-9 | CASSSPGTRVSGTDTQYF | TGTGCCAGCAGCTCGCCCGGGACTAGGGTTTCGGGCACAGATACGCAGTATTTT
. | . | TRBJ1-1 | TRBV29-1 | CSVEVAVNTEAFF | TGCAGCGTTGAAGTGGCAGTGAACACTGAAGCTTTCTTT
. | . | TRBJ1-2 | TRBV18 | CASSPPGGFGYGYTF | TGTGCCAGCTCACCACCCGGAGGGTTCGGGTATGGCTACACCTTC
. | . | TRBJ2-2 | TRBV11-3 | CASSLGGGYTGELFF | TGTGCCAGCAGCTTGGGAGGAGGATACACCGGGGAGCTGTTTTTT
. | once | TRBJ2-7 | TRBV18 | CASSQAMLVSAYEQYF | TGTGCCAGCTCTCAGGCGATGCTAGTTTCAGCCTACGAGCAGTACTTC
. | . | TRBJ2-5 | TRBV5-1 | CASSLGTIQETQYF | TGCGCCAGCAGCTTGGGGACGATCCAAGAGACCCAGTACTTC
TRBD1 | . | TRBJ2-7 | TRBV2 | CASSEGTGDGEQYF | TGTGCCAGCAGTGAAGGGACAGGGGATGGGGAGCAGTACTTC
. | . | TRBJ2-1 | TRBV28 | CASSSEVYNEQFF | TGTGCCAGCAGTTCCGAAGTATACAATGAGCAGTTCTTC
. | . | TRBJ1-1 | TRBV30 | CAWSVRVNTEAFF | TGTGCCTGGAGTGTGCGGGTCAACACTGAAGCTTTCTTT
. | . | TRBJ2-1 | TRBV25-1 | CASRQYNEQFF | TGTGCCAGCCGACAGTACAATGAGCAGTTCTTC
. | . | TRBJ2-7 | TRBV6-1 | CASSEAGAGAYEQYF | TGTGCCAGCAGTGAAGCGGGGGCAGGGGCCTACGAGCAGTACTTC
. | . | TRBJ1-3 | TRBV7-2 | CASSPSISSGNTIYF | TGTGCCAGCAGCCCAAGCATAAGCTCTGGAAACACCATATATTTT
. | . | TRBJ1-2 | TRBV7-2 | CASSFLEYGYTF | TGTGCCAGCAGCTTTTTGGAGTATGGCTACACCTTC
. | . | TRBJ2-2 | TRBV9 | CASSVEAENTGELFF | TGTGCCAGCAGCGTAGAAGCGGAAAACACCGGGGAGCTGTTTTTT
. | . | TRBJ2-7 | TRBV30 | CAWSVTSYEQYF | TGTGCCTGGTCTGTGACCTCCTACGAGCAGTACTTC
. | . | TRBJ1-1 | TRBV28 | CASSLIQDNQAFF | TGTGCCAGCAGTTTAATTCAGGATAACCAAGCTTTCTTT
. | . | TRBJ2-2 | TRBV6-2/TRBV6-3 | CASSYVHGELFF | TGTGCCAGCAGTTACGTTCACGGGGAGCTGTTTTTT
. | . | TRBJ1-2 | TRBV27 | CASTGPGLNGYTF | TGTGCCAGCACGGGTCCGGGGTTGAATGGCTACACCTTC
. | . | TRBJ2-1 | TRBV7-8 | CASSYRLNSHNEQFF | TGTGCCAGCAGCTACCGCCTAAACTCCCACAATGAGCAGTTCTTC
. | . | TRBJ1-2 | TRBV3-1/TRBV3-2 | CASSPGAVPGWFTF | TGTGCCAGCAGCCCGGGTGCGGTACCGGGATGGTTTACCTTC
TRBD1 | . | TRBJ1-5 | TRBV10-1 | CASRTGWCQPQHF | TGCGCCAGCAGGACAGGGTGGTGTCAGCCCCAGCATTTT
TRBD2 | . | TRBJ2-7 | TRBV28 | CASRPSGGYEQYF | TGTGCCAGCAGGCCTTCGGGGGGCTACGAGCAGTACTTC
. | . | TRBJ2-2 | TRBV4-2 | CASSPRAGIDTGELFF | TGTGCCAGCAGCCCACGGGCAGGGATAGACACCGGGGAGCTGTTTTTT
TRBD1 | few | TRBJ1-1 | TRBV30 | CAWGQEQVSVDTEAFF | TGTGCCTGGGGACAGGAACAAGTCTCGGTCGACACTGAAGCTTTCTTT
. | . | TRBJ2-2 | TRBV15 | CATSFHRDTGELFF | TGTGCCACCTCCTTTCACAGGGACACCGGGGAGCTGTTTTTT
. | many | TRBJ2-2 | TRBV27 | CASSFSGPTGELFF | TGTGCCAGCAGTTTTTCGGGTCCTACCGGGGAGCTGTTTTTT
. | . | TRBJ1-4 | TRBV6-5 | CASKRRMKGEKLFF | TGTGCCAGCAAAAGGAGGATGAAGGGGGAAAAACTGTTTTTT
TRBD2 | . | TRBJ2-3 | TRBV7-3 | CASSTSGGRTDTQYF | TGTGCCAGCAGCACTAGCGGGGGGCGCACAGATACGCAGTATTTT
. | . | TRBJ1-1 | TRBV18 | CASSPTPGNTEAFF | TGTGCCAGCTCACCGACTCCGGGAAACACTGAAGCTTTCTTT